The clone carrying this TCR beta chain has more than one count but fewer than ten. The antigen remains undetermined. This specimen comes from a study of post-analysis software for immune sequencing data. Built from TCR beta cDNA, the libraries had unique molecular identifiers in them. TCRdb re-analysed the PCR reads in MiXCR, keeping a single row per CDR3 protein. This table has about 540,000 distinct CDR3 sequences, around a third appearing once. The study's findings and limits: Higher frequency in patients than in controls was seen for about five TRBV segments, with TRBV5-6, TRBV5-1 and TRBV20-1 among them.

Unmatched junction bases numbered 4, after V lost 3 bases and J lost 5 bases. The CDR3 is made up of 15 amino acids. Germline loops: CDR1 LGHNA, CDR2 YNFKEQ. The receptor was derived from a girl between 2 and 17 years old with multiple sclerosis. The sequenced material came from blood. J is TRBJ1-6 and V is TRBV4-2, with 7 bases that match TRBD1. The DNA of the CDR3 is TGTGCCAGCAGCCAGGCCGGGACAGATAATTCACCCCTCCACTTT. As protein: CASSQAGTDNSPLHF.